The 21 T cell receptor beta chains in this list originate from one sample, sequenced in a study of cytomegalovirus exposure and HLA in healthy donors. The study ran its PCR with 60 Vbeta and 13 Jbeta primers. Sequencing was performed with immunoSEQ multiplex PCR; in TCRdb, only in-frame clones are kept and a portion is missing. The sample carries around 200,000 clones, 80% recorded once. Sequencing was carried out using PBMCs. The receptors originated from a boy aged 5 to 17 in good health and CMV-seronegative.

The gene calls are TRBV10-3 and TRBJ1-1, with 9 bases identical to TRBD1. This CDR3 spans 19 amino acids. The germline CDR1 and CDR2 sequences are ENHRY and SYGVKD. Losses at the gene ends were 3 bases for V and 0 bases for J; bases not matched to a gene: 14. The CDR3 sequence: CAISDLNRGLGGVNTEAFF. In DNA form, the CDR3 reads TGTGCCATCAGTGATTTGAACAGGGGGCTAGGAGGGGTGAACACTGAAGCTTTCTTT.

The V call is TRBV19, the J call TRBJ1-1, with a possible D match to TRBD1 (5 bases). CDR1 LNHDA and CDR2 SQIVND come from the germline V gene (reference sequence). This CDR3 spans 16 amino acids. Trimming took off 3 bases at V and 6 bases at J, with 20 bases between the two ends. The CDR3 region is CASSMRGQGVLAEAFF. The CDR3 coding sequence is TGTGCCAGTAGTATGCGGGGTCAGGGAGTCCTAGCTGAAGCTTTCTTT. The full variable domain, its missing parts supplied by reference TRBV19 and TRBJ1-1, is DGGITQSPKYLFRKEGQNVTLSCEQNLNHDAMYWYRQDPGQGLRLIYYSQIVNDFQKGDIAEGYSVSREKKESFPLTVTSAQKNPTAFYLCASSMRGQGVLAEAFFGQGTRLTVV.

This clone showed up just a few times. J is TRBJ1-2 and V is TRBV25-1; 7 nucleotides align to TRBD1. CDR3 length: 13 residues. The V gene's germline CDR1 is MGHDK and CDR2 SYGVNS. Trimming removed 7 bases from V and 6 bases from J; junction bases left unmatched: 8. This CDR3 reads CASITDRENGYTF. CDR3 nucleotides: TGTGCCAGCATCACTGACAGGGAGAATGGCTACACCTTC.

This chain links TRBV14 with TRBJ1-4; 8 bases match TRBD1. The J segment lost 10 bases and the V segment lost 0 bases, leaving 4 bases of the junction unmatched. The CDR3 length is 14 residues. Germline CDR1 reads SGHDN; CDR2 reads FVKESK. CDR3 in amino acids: CASSQEQGVGKLFF. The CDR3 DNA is TGTGCCAGCAGCCAAGAACAGGGGGTCGGAAAACTGTTTTTT. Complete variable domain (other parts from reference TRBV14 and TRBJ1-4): EAGVTQFPSHSVIEKGQTVTLRCDPISGHDNLYWYRRVMGKEIKFLLHFVKESKQDESGMPNNRFLAERTGGTYSTLKVQPAELEDSGVYFCASSQEQGVGKLFFGSGTQLSVL.

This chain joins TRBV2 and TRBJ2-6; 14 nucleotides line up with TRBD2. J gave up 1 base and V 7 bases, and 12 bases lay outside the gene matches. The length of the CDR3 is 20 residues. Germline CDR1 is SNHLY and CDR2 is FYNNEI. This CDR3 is CASNLGLAGGSISGANVLTF. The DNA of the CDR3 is TGTGCCAGCAATCTCGGACTAGCGGGAGGTTCAATATCTGGGGCCAACGTCCTGACTTTC. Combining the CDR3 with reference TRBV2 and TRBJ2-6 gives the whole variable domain EPEVTQTPSHQVTQMGQEVILRCVPISNHLYFYWYRQILGQKVEFLVSFYNNEISEKSEIFDDQFSVERPDGSNFTLKIRSTKLEDSAMYFCASNLGLAGGSISGANVLTFGAGSRLTVL.

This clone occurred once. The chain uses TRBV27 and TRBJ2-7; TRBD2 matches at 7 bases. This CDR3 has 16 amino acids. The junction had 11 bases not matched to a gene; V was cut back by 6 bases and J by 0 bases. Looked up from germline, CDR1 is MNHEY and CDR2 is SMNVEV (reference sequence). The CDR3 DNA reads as TGTGCCAGCAGCGATCTAGCGGAAAGGAACTCCTACGAGCAGTACTTC. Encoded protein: CASSDLAERNSYEQYF.

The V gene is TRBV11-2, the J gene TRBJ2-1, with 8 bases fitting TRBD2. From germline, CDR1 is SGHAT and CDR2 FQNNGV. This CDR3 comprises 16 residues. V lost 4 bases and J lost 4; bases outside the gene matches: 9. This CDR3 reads CASSSHPAGVYNEQFF. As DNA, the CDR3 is TGTGCCAGCAGCTCCCACCCAGCGGGGGTTTACAATGAGCAGTTCTTC.

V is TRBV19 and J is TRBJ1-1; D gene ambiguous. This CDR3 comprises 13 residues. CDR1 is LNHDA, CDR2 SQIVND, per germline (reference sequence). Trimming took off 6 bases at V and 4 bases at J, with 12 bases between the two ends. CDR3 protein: CASRVGQTTEAFF. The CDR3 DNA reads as TGTGCCAGTAGGGTTGGGCAAACCACTGAAGCTTTCTTT.

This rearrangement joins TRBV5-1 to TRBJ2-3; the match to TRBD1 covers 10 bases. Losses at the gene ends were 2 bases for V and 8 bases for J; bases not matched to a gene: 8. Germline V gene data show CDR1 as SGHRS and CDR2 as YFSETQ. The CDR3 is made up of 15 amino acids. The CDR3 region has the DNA TGCGCCAGCAGCTTCACGGGACAGGGGAGAAGTACGCAGTATTTT. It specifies CASSFTGQGRSTQYF.

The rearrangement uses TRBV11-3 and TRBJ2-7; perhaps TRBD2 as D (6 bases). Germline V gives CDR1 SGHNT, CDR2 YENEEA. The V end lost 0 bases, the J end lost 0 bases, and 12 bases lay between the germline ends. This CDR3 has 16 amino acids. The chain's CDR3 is CASSLDGGGVSYEQYF. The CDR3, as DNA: TGTGCCAGCAGCTTAGATGGTGGCGGGGTCTCCTACGAGCAGTACTTC.

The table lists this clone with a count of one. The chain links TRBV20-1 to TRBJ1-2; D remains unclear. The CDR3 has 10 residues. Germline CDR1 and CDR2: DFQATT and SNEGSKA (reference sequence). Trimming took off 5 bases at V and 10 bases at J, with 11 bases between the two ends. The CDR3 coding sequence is TGCAGTGCTGCGTCCGGGGTCTACACCTTC. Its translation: CSAASGVYTF.

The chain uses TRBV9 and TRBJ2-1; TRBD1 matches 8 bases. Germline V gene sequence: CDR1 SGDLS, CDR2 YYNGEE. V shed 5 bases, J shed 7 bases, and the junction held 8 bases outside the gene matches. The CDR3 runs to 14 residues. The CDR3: CASSQGAGGNEQFF. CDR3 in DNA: TGTGCCAGCAGTCAGGGGGCTGGAGGGAATGAGCAGTTCTTC.

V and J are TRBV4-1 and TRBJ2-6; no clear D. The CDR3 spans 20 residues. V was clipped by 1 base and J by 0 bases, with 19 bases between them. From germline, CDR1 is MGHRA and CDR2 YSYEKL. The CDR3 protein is CASSQGVQLTFTSGANVLTF. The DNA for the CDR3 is TGCGCCAGCAGCCAAGGGGTACAGTTAACTTTCACCTCTGGGGCCAACGTCCTGACTTTC.

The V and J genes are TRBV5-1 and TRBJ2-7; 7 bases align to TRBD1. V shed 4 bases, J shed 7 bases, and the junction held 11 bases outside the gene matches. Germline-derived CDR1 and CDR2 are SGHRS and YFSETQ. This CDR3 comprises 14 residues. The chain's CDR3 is CASSRLTGMGEQYF. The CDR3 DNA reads TGCGCCAGCAGCAGATTGACAGGGATGGGGGAGCAGTACTTC.

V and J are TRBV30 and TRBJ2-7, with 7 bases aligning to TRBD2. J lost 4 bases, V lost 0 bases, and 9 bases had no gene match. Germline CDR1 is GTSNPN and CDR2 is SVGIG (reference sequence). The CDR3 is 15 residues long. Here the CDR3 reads CAWSVLPGGRYEQYF. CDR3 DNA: TGTGCCTGGAGTGTACTACCGGGAGGTCGATACGAGCAGTACTTC.

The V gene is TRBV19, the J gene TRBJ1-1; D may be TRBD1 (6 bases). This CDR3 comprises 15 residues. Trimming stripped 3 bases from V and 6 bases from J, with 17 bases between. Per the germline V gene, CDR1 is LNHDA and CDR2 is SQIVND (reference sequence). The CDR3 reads CASSMARGEEAEAFF. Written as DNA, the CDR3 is TGTGCCAGTAGTATGGCCAGGGGTGAAGAAGCTGAAGCTTTCTTT.

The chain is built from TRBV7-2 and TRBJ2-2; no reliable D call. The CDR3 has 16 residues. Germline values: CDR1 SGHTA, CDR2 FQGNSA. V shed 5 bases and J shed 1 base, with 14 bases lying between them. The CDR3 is CASSLRWALNTGELFF. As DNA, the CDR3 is TGTGCCAGCAGCCTACGATGGGCCCTGAACACCGGGGAGCTGTTTTTT.

The CDR3 loop reads CASSHGDRSSYEQYF. The CDR3 region has the DNA TGCGCCAGCAGCCATGGGGACAGGAGCTCCTACGAGCAGTACTTC. V is TRBV5-1 and J is TRBJ2-7; 8 nucleotides line up with TRBD1. This CDR3 has 15 amino acids. From germline, CDR1 is SGHRS and CDR2 YFSETQ. Losses at the gene ends were 4 bases for V and 0 bases for J; bases not matched to a gene: 6.

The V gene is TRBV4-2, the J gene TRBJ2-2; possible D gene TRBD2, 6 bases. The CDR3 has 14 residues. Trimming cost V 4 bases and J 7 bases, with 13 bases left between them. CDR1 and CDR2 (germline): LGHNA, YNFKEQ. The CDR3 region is CASSRAGWLGELFF. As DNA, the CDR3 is TGTGCCAGCAGCCGGGCGGGATGGCTCGGGGAGCTGTTTTTT.

CDR3 in amino acids: CASSPTLRHDYEQYF. The CDR3 nucleotides are TGTGCCAGCTCCCCAACTCTCAGACACGACTACGAGCAGTACTTC. This sequence joins TRBV18 and TRBJ2-7; D gene unclear. Germline CDR1 KGHSH, CDR2 LQKENI. Trimming pared 6 bases from V and 3 bases from J, leaving 18 bases between. The CDR3 sequence is 15 residues long.

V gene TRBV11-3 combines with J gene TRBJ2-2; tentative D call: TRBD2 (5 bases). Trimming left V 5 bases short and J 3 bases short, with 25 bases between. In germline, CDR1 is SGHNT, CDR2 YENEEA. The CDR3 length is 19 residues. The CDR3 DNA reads TGTGCCAGCAGCCCACGGGTGGGTGGGAATCGGCGGGACACCGGGGAGCTGTTTTTT. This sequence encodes CASSPRVGGNRRDTGELFF.